Below, 7 T cell receptor beta chains from the same sample are listed, as sequenced in a study of neurological immune-mediated disorders. Time point: technical triplicate 2. TCRdb independently ran MiXCR on the 5' RACE reads; one entry per CDR3 protein. Among about 59,000 distinct CDR3 sequences, approximately 25% were seen once, and the ten largest hold around 4.5%. Sequencing was done on a sample of PBMCs. The receptors stem from a man aged 60 to 75 with HTLV-1-associated myelopathy (HAM/TSP).

This chain uses TRBV20-1 with TRBJ1-5; D unresolved. This CDR3 is 15 amino acids long. V was trimmed by 6 bases and J by 1 base, leaving 16 bases between them. The germline CDR1 and CDR2 sequences are DFQATT and SNEGSKA (reference sequence). The DNA of the CDR3 is TGCAGTGCCCTCGAGCAAAGTTACAGCAATCAGCCCCAGCATTTT. Residues: CSALEQSYSNQPQHF.

This clonotype was seen many times. At one boundary the junction diverges from the germline segment, which might be a read error. The chain combines TRBV5-1 with TRBJ1-6; no clear D. The CDR3 is made up of 13 amino acids. Germline CDR1 reads SGHRS; CDR2 reads YFSETQ. CDR3 sequence: CATRETNNSPLHF. The CDR3 region has the DNA TGCGCCACCCGCGAGACTAATAATTCACCCCTCCACTTC.

This clonotype was seen repeatedly, ten times or more. V is TRBV29-1 and J is TRBJ2-4; TRBD1 is a possible D gene (7 bases). Germline lookup yields CDR1 SQVTM and CDR2 ANQGSEA. The CDR3 contains 14 residues. V lost 5 bases to trimming and J lost 6 bases, with 17 bases between them. The CDR3 loop is CSVRGPGQRNIQYF. CDR3 DNA: TGCAGCGTTCGGGGGCCGGGACAGAGAAACATTCAGTACTTC.

This clonotype has ten or more counts. The V gene is TRBV4-2, the J gene TRBJ2-3; TRBD2 might be the D (6 bases). Trimming cost V 0 bases and J 2 bases, with 9 bases left between them. CDR1 LGHNA and CDR2 YNFKEQ come from the germline V gene. CDR3 length: 15 residues. This chain's CDR3 is CASSQDPGVTDTQYF. The CDR3 region has the DNA TGTGCCAGCAGCCAAGATCCGGGGGTCACAGATACGCAGTATTTT.

This clonotype was recorded at least ten times. V gene TRBV20-1 combines with J gene TRBJ2-5; the match to TRBD2 covers 8 bases. With V trimmed by 1 base and J by 8 bases, 9 bases remained unmatched. The CDR3 is made up of 14 amino acids. The germline V gene encodes CDR1 DFQATT and CDR2 SNEGSKA (reference sequence). CDR3 bases: TGCAGTGCTAGAGCCAGCGGGAGTGTACAAACCCAGTACTTC. Translation: CSARASGSVQTQYF.

Notes on this clonotype: With a much larger clone just one base away, this may be a read error. The chain links TRBV20-1 to TRBJ1-5, with D uncertain. Looked up from germline, CDR1 is DFQATT and CDR2 is SNEGSKA (reference sequence). The ends were cut back, 2 bases at V and 1 base at J, with 27 bases in the middle. This CDR3 comprises 20 residues. The CDR3 DNA reads as TGCAGTGCTAGACCGAATACGCTATCGCCGGGCCTGGGAAGCAATCAGCCCCAGCATTTT. Translating gives CSARPNTLSPGLGSNQPQHF.

The rearrangement links TRBV5-1 to TRBJ2-5, with TRBD1 identical over 9 bases. Per germline, CDR1 SGHRS and CDR2 YFSETQ. The CDR3 is 16 residues long. J lost 3 bases, V lost 3 bases, and 9 bases had no gene match. DNA of the CDR3: TGCGCCAGCAGCTACAGTCCCGGGACAGGGAAAGAGACCCAGTACTTC. Protein sequence: CASSYSPGTGKETQYF.